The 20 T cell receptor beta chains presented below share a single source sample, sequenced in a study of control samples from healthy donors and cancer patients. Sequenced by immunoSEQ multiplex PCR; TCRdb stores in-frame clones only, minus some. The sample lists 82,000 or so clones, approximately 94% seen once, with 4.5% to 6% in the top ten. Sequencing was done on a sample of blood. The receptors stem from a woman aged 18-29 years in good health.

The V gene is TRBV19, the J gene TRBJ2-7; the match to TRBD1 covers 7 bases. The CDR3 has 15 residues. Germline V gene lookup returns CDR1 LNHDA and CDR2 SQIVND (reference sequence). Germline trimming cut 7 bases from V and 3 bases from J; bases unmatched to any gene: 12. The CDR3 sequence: CASKRLDRASYEQYF. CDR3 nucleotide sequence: TGTGCCAGTAAACGGTTAGACAGGGCGAGCTACGAGCAGTACTTC.

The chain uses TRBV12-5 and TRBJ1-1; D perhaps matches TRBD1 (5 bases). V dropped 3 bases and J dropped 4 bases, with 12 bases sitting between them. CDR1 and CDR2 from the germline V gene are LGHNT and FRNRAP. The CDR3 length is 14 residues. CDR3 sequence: CASGFGGPSTEAFF. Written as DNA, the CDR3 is TGTGCTAGTGGTTTTGGGGGTCCCAGCACTGAAGCTTTCTTT.

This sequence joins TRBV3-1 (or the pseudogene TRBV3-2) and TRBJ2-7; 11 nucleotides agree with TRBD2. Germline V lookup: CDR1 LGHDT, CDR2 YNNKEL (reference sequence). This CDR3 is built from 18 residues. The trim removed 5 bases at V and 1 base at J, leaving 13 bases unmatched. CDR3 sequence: CASSSRLAGGHDSYEQYF. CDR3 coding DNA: TGTGCCAGCAGCTCGCGGCTAGCGGGGGGTCATGATTCCTACGAGCAGTACTTC.

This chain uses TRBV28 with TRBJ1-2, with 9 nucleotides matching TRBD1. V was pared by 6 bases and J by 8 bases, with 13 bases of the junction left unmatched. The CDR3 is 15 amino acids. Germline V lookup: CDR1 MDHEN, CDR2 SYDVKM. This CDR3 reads CASRVSPGTGRGYTF. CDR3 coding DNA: TGTGCCAGCAGGGTATCCCCGGGGACAGGGCGCGGCTACACCTTC.

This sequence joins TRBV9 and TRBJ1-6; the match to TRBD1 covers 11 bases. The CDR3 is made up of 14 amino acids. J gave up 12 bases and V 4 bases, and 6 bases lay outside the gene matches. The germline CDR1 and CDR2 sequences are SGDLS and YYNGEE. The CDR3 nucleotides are TGTGCCAGCAGCACCCCCGGGACAGGGGGACCCCTCCACTTT. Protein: CASSTPGTGGPLHF.

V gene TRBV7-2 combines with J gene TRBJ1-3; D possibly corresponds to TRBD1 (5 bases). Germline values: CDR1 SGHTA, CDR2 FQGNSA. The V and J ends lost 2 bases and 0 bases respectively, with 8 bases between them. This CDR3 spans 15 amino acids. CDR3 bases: TGTGCCAGCAGCTTAAAGACAGTCTCTGGAAACACCATATATTTT. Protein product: CASSLKTVSGNTIYF.

CDR3 region: CAIQDRPNSPLHF. The CDR3 DNA is TGTGCCATCCAGGACAGACCTAATTCACCCCTCCACTTT. The rearrangement joins TRBV19 to TRBJ1-6; D might be TRBD1 (6 bases). Germline loops: CDR1 LNHDA, CDR2 SQIVND (reference sequence). Trimming removed 10 bases from V and 6 bases from J, with 13 bases in between. The CDR3 runs to 13 residues.

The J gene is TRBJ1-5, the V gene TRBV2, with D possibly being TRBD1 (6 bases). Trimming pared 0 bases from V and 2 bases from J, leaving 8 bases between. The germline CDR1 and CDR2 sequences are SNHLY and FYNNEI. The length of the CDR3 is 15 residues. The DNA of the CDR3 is TGTGCCAGCAGTGAAGCGGCAGGGGGCAATCAGCCCCAGCATTTT. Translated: CASSEAAGGNQPQHF.

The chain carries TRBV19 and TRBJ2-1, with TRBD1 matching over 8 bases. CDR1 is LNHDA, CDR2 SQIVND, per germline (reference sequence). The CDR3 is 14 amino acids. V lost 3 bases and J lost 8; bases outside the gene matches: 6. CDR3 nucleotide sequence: TGTGCCAGTAGTATTGGCCAGGGGGCCTATGAGCAGTTCTTC. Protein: CASSIGQGAYEQFF.

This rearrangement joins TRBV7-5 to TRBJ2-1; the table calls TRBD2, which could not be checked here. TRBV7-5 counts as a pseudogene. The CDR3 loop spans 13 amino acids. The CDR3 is CVRSLLAGGQLFF. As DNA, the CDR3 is TGTGTCAGAAGCTTACTAGCGGGAGGGCAGTTGTTCTTC.

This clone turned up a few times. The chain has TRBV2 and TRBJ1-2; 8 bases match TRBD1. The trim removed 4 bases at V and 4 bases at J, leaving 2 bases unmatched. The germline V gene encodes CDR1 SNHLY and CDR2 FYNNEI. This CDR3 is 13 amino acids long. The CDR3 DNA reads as TGTGCCAGCAGTGGACAGGGGAGCTATGGCTACACCTTC. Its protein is CASSGQGSYGYTF.

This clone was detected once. The CDR3 DNA reads as TGCGCCAGCAGTGGGAAACAGGGGTTTGACACTGAAGCTTTCTTT. As protein: CASSGKQGFDTEAFF. The rearrangement uses TRBV5-1 and TRBJ1-1; 7 bases are shared with TRBD1. CDR3 length equals 15 residues. Germline V lookup: CDR1 SGHRS, CDR2 YFSETQ. V lost 5 bases, J lost 3 bases, and 10 bases stayed unmatched.

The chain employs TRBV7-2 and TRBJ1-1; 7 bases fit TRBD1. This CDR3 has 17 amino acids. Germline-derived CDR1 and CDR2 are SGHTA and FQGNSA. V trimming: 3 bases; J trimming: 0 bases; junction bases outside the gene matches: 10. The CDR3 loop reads CASSFDRAKTMNTEAFF. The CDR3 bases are TGTGCCAGCAGCTTCGACAGGGCCAAAACTATGAACACTGAAGCTTTCTTT.

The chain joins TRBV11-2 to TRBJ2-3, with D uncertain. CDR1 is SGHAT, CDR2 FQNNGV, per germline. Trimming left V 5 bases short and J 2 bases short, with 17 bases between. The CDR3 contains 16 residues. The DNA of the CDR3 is TGTGCCAGCAGCATTGGGCCCCTACCTTACACAGATACGCAGTATTTT. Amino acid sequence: CASSIGPLPYTDTQYF. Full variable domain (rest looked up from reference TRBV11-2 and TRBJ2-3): EAGVAQSPRYKIIEKRQSVAFWCNPISGHATLYWYQQILGQGPKLLIQFQNNGVVDDSQLPKDRFSAERLKGVDSTLKIQPAKLEDSAVYLCASSIGPLPYTDTQYFGPGTRLTVL.

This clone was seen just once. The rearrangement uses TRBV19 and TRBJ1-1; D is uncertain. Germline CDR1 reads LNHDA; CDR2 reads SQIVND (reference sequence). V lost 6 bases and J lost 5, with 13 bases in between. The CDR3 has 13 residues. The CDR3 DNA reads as TGTGCCAGTAGCCGGTCGGTGGGGACTGAAGCTTTCTTT. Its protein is CASSRSVGTEAFF.

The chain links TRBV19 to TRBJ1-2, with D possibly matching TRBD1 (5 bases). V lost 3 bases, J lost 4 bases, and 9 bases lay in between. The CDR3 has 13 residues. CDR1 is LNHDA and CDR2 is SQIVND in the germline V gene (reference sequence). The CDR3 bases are TGTGCCAGTAGTATCCGGGACCTCTATGGCTACACCTTC. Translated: CASSIRDLYGYTF.

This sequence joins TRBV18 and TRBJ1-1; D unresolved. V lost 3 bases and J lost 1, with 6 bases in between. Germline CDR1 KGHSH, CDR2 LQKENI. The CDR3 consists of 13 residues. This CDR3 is CASSPTPNTEAFF. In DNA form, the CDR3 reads TGTGCCAGCTCACCGACACCGAACACTGAAGCTTTCTTT. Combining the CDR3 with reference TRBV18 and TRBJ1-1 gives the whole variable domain NAGVMQNPRHLVRRRGQEARLRCSPMKGHSHVYWYRQLPEEGLKFMVYLQKENIIDESGMPKERFSAEFPKEGPSILRIQQVVRGDSAAYFCASSPTPNTEAFFGQGTRLTVV.

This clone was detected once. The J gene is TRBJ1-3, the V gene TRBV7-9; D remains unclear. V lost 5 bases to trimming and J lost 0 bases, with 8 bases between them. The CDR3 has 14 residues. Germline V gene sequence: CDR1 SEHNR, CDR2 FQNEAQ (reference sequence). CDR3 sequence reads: CASSEGSSGNTIYF. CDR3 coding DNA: TGTGCCAGCAGCGAAGGGAGCTCTGGAAACACCATATATTTT.

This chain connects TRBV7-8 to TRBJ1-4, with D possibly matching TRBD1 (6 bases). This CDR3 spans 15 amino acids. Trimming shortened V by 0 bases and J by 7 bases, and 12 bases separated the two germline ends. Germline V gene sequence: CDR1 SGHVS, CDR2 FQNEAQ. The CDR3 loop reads CASSLAGGAGEKLFF. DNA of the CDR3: TGTGCCAGCAGCTTAGCGGGGGGGGCTGGTGAAAAACTGTTTTTT. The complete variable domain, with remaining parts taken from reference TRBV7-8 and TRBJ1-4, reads GAGVSQSPRYKVAKRGQDVALRCDPISGHVSLFWYQQALGQGPEFLTYFQNEAQLDKSGLPSDRFFAERPEGSVSTLKIQRTQQEDSAVYLCASSLAGGAGEKLFFGSGTQLSVL.

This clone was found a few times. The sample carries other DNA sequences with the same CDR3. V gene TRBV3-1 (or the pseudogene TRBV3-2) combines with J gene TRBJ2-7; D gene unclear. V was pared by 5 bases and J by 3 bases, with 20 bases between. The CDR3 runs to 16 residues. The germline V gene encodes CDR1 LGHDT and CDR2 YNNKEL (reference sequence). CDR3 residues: CASSEGDHRSRYEQYF. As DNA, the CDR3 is TGTGCCAGCAGCGAAGGCGACCACAGAAGCCGCTACGAGCAGTACTTC.